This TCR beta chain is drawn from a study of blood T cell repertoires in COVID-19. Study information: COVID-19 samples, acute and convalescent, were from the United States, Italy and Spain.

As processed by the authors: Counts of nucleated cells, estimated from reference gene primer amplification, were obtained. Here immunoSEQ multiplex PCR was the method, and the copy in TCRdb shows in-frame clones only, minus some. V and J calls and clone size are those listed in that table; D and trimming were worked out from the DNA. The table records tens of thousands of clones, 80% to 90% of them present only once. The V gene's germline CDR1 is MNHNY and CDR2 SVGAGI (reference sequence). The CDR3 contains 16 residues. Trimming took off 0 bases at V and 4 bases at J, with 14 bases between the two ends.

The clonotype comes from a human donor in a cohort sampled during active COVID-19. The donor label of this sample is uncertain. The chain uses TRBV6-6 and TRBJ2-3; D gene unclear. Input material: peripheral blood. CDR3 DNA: TGTGCCAGCAGTTACTCGAGTCTAGGCCGCCCAGATACGCAGTATTTT. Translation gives CASSYSSLGRPDTQYF.